The 28 T cell receptor beta chains reported below all come from one sample, sequenced in a study of human T cells and chemical hapten exposure. MiXCR was run by TCRdb on the RACE reads, yielding one entry per CDR3 protein. In the table there are 30,000 or so distinct CDR3 sequences, 7.4% of which are singletons. The time point is: healthy volunteer bleed at 2 weeks. Unfractionated whole blood yielded total RNA. Sequenced: whole blood. These receptors were obtained from a human donor in good health. Some clones in this sample may be carry-over from other donors' samples.

The gene calls are TRBV15 and TRBJ2-7; the D gene is possibly TRBD2 (5 bases). CDR1 LNHNV and CDR2 YYDKDF come from the germline V gene (reference sequence). Between the trimmed V and J ends, which lost 3 bases and 6 bases, there was a span of 18 bases. This CDR3 has 15 residues. The CDR3 loop reads CATSRSRRQEGEQYF. CDR3 DNA: TGTGCCACCAGCAGGTCCAGGAGGCAAGAGGGCGAGCAGTACTTC.

This chain joins TRBV20-1 and TRBJ2-1; D ambiguous. Deletions cut 3 bases from V and 6 bases from J, with 9 bases between. This CDR3 contains 12 residues. Per germline, CDR1 DFQATT and CDR2 SNEGSKA (reference sequence). Here the CDR3 reads CSASGRRNEQFF. The CDR3 DNA follows: TGCAGTGCTAGTGGGCGTCGCAATGAGCAGTTCTTC.

This clonotype was seen many times. The chain is built from TRBV4-1 and TRBJ2-3; D uncertain. This CDR3 region has 16 residues. Per the germline V gene, CDR1 is MGHRA and CDR2 is YSYEKL. V was shortened by 0 bases and J by 5 bases, with 15 bases between the two germline ends. CDR3 residues: CASSQDNRPEKDTQYF. The CDR3 bases are TGCGCCAGCAGCCAAGACAATCGCCCCGAGAAAGATACGCAGTATTTT.

This clonotype showed up just a few times. The CDR3 nucleotides read TGTGCCAGCAAGAGAGGACAGGTGATCACAGATACGCAGTATTTT. This translates into CASKRGQVITDTQYF. The chain carries TRBV6-5 and TRBJ2-3; TRBD1 agrees at 7 bases. Germline CDR1 MNHEY, CDR2 SVGAGI. The CDR3 has 15 amino acids. J was trimmed by 2 bases and V by 7 bases; bases with no gene match: 9.

This clonotype was detected ten times or more. The chain couples TRBV9 to TRBJ1-2, with 8 bases lining up with TRBD1. The CDR3 runs to 17 residues. V shed 6 bases, J shed 7 bases, and the junction held 20 bases outside the gene matches. CDR1 and CDR2 from the germline V gene are SGDLS and YYNGEE. CDR3 sequence: CASTTSPTIQGASGYTF. The CDR3 DNA reads TGTGCCAGCACCACGAGCCCAACTATTCAGGGGGCGAGTGGCTACACCTTC.

This clonotype was counted ten times or more. V and J are TRBV12-3 or TRBV12-4 and TRBJ2-6, with TRBD1 as a possible D gene (5 bases). The length of the CDR3 is 17 residues. Trimming cost V 3 bases and J 4 bases, with 16 bases left between them. CDR3 region: CASSLRQGLQGANVLTF. The CDR3 coding sequence is TGTGCCAGCAGTTTGAGGCAGGGTCTGCAAGGGGCCAACGTCCTGACTTTC.

This clonotype was detected a few times. The gene calls are TRBV20-1 and TRBJ2-7; possible D gene TRBD2, 6 bases. V was pared by 3 bases and J by 2 bases, with 20 bases between. The CDR3 sequence is 16 residues long. The germline gives CDR1 DFQATT, CDR2 SNEGSKA (reference sequence). The CDR3 DNA follows: TGCAGTGCTAGTTTAGCTACACCACGGGGGACCTACGAGCAGTACTTC. Translating gives CSASLATPRGTYEQYF.

Details on this clonotype: This sequence may be a read error, since a much larger clone differs from it by one base. The rearrangement links TRBV7-2 to TRBJ2-3; 8 nucleotides align to TRBD2. This CDR3 comprises 16 residues. Germline loops: CDR1 SGHTA, CDR2 FQGNSA. This CDR3 reads CASSFGLARGADTKYF. DNA of the CDR3: TGTGCCAGCAGCTTTGGACTAGCCCGTGGGGCAGATACGAAGTATTTT.

This clonotype was counted many times. The chain carries TRBV12-3 or TRBV12-4 and TRBJ2-7, with a weak D call TRBD2 (5 bases). Trimming took 6 bases from V and 0 from J, leaving 15 bases between them. The length of the CDR3 is 15 residues. The CDR3 region has the DNA TGTGCCAGCAGCCCCTTGGCGGGTCTCTCCTACGAGCAGTACTTC. Translation: CASSPLAGLSYEQYF.

The chain carries TRBV7-2 and TRBJ1-4; D may be TRBD1 (5 bases). This CDR3 spans 16 amino acids. The V gene's germline CDR1 is SGHTA and CDR2 FQGNSA. Trimming shortened V by 2 bases and J by 6 bases, and 16 bases separated the two germline ends. The CDR3 DNA follows: TGTGCCAGCAGCTTACGTCCCCGCCAGGGTTATGAAAAACTGTTTTTT. Protein sequence: CASSLRPRQGYEKLFF.

This clonotype was seen ten or more times. V and J are TRBV20-1 and TRBJ1-4, with D tentatively TRBD1 (6 bases). Germline CDR1 is DFQATT and CDR2 is SNEGSKA (reference sequence). Between the trimmed V and J ends, which lost 0 bases and 4 bases, there was a span of 12 bases. This CDR3 is built from 15 residues. In DNA form, the CDR3 reads TGCAGTGCTAGAGAGATCGGCAGGGGTAATGAAAAACTGTTTTTT. Its protein product is CSAREIGRGNEKLFF.

The V call is TRBV3-1, the J call TRBJ2-7; D may be TRBD1 or TRBD2 (5 bases each). Germline V CDR1 and CDR2: LGHDT, YNNKEL (reference sequence). The V end was cut by 0 bases, the J end by 7 bases, with 13 bases between. The CDR3 length is 14 residues. The chain's CDR3 is CASSQDGASGEQYF. The DNA for the CDR3 is TGTGCCAGCAGCCAAGATGGGGCCTCGGGGGAGCAGTACTTC.

The V call is TRBV4-2, the J call TRBJ2-1; possibly TRBD2 for D (6 bases). Deletions cut 4 bases from V and 7 bases from J, with 11 bases between. The CDR3 extends over 13 amino acids. Germline V gene sequence: CDR1 LGHNA, CDR2 YNFKEQ. The CDR3 DNA reads TGTGCCAGCAGCCGAAACGGAGGGAATGAGCAGTTCTTC. Translated, it gives CASSRNGGNEQFF.

This clonotype came up a few times. V usage is TRBV7-9 and J usage is TRBJ2-3; 8 nucleotides align to TRBD1. J was trimmed by 5 bases and V by 5 bases; bases with no gene match: 12. The germline CDR1 and CDR2 sequences are SEHNR and FQNEAQ (reference sequence). The CDR3 length is 16 residues. DNA for the CDR3: TGTGCCAGCAGCCAAACGACAGGGGTCCAGGGAGATACGCAGTATTTT. Translation gives CASSQTTGVQGDTQYF.

This clonotype was observed many times. V usage is TRBV28 and J usage is TRBJ2-1; 7 bases agree with TRBD1. Germline trimming cut 4 bases from V and 0 bases from J; bases unmatched to any gene: 6. The length of the CDR3 is 16 residues. The germline V gene encodes CDR1 MDHEN and CDR2 SYDVKM. The CDR3 DNA follows: TGTGCCAGCAGTTACCAGACAGGGAGCTCCTACAATGAGCAGTTCTTC. This gives the protein CASSYQTGSSYNEQFF.

This clonotype was observed once. The chain uses TRBV3-1 and TRBJ1-3; D uncertain. Germline CDR1 LGHDT, CDR2 YNNKEL (reference sequence). This CDR3 region has 17 residues. V shed 4 bases and J shed 0 bases, with 16 bases lying between them. CDR3 nucleotides: TGTGCCAGCAGCCCACGCAGCGGCGGTTCCTCTGGAAACACCATATATTTT. Its protein is CASSPRSGGSSGNTIYF.

The CDR3 spells CSARDATPINYGYTF. The DNA for the CDR3 is TGCAGTGCTAGAGATGCCACCCCTATTAACTATGGCTACACCTTC. The chain joins TRBV20-1 to TRBJ1-2; D is ambiguous. The CDR3 spans 15 residues. V shed 0 bases and J shed 1 base, with 12 bases lying between them. Germline loops: CDR1 DFQATT, CDR2 SNEGSKA (reference sequence).

The chain recombines TRBV4-3 with TRBJ1-3; the D gene is possibly TRBD1 (6 bases). Per germline, CDR1 LGHNA and CDR2 YSLEER. V shed 1 base and J shed 3 bases, with 16 bases lying between them. The CDR3 loop spans 17 amino acids. The CDR3 DNA follows: TGCGCCAGCAGCCAAGTGAGGGGGGGGCGCTTTGGAAACACCATATATTTT. The encoded protein is CASSQVRGGRFGNTIYF.

This clonotype appeared a few times. V usage is TRBV10-3 and J usage is TRBJ2-7, with D possibly TRBD2 on 5 matching bases. V was trimmed by 2 bases and J by 2 bases, leaving 10 bases between them. CDR1 and CDR2 from the germline V gene are ENHRY and SYGVKD. The CDR3 has 14 amino acids. The CDR3 DNA reads TGTGCCATCAGTGAGGGGCTAGCCGCCTACGAGCAGTACTTC. Protein product: CAISEGLAAYEQYF.

This clonotype was detected a few times. The chain recombines TRBV20-1 with TRBJ2-3; 9 bases agree with TRBD2. Trimming cost V 0 bases and J 0 bases; bases outside gene matches: 1. Germline CDR1 is DFQATT and CDR2 is SNEGSKA (reference sequence). There are 15 residues in the CDR3. The CDR3 region has the DNA TGCAGTGCTAGAGACGCGGGGGGGAGCACAGATACGCAGTATTTT. It encodes CSARDAGGSTDTQYF.

This clonotype was seen more than once but under ten times. The V and J genes are TRBV23-1 and TRBJ1-4; D might be TRBD1 (5 bases). TRBV23-1 is an open reading frame, and its role is uncertain. The CDR3 spans 16 residues. With 1 base removed from V and 6 bases from J, the gap between germline ends came to 15 bases. The CDR3 protein is CASSQFRTPLDEKLFF. The CDR3 bases are TGCGCCAGCAGTCAATTCAGGACACCTCTGGATGAAAAACTGTTTTTT.

Concerning this clonotype: A single base separates this from a much larger clone, so it may be a read error. The chain uses TRBV20-1 and TRBJ1-5, with 9 positions matching TRBD1. Germline assignment: CDR1 DFQATT and CDR2 SNEGSKA (reference sequence). V gave up 3 bases and J gave up 5 bases; unmatched junction bases: 2. This CDR3 comprises 13 residues. The CDR3 reads CSASTGGYQPQHF. For the CDR3, the DNA is TGCAGTGCTAGTACAGGGGGCTATCAGCCCCAGCATTTT.

The table lists this clonotype with a few counts. The chain combines TRBV28 with TRBJ2-7, with 9 bases lining up with TRBD2. This CDR3 contains 16 residues. Germline V CDR1 and CDR2: MDHEN, SYDVKM. The ends lost 6 bases at V and 3 bases at J; junction bases unmatched: 12. CDR3 sequence reads: CASRPHLREGLYEQYF. The DNA of the CDR3 is TGTGCCAGCAGACCCCACTTGCGGGAGGGCCTCTACGAGCAGTACTTC.

This clonotype was picked up many times. V is TRBV6-2 or TRBV6-3 and J is TRBJ2-2, with D unresolved. V lost 2 bases and J lost 7, with 8 bases in between. The length of the CDR3 is 13 residues. CDR1 and CDR2 from the germline V gene are MNHEY and SVGEGT. The CDR3 DNA reads as TGTGCCAGCAGTTACACGGAGAGCGGGGAGCTGTTTTTT. This sequence encodes CASSYTESGELFF.

In this sample, this clonotype turned up a few times. The rearrangement links TRBV7-2 to TRBJ1-6, with TRBD1 identical over 9 bases. Trimming at V came to 4 bases and at J to 6 bases, leaving 4 bases not matched to a gene. Germline V gene lookup returns CDR1 SGHTA and CDR2 FQGNSA. The CDR3 totals 15 residues. In nucleotides, the CDR3 is TGTGCCAGCAGCTCACAGGGGGCGCCTAATTCACCCCTCCACTTT. Amino acid sequence: CASSSQGAPNSPLHF.

This clonotype was detected many times. The chain employs TRBV10-2 and TRBJ2-3; no clear D gene. Between the trimmed V and J ends, which lost 8 bases and 3 bases, there was a span of 15 bases. Germline CDR1 WSHSY, CDR2 SAAADI. This CDR3 comprises 14 residues. The CDR3 DNA reads TGCGCCAGCGGACGGACCGCCAATACAGATACGCAGTATTTT. It codes for CASGRTANTDTQYF.

This clonotype was seen many times. The chain uses TRBV20-1 and TRBJ2-5, with 7 bases aligning to TRBD2. Germline lookup yields CDR1 DFQATT and CDR2 SNEGSKA (reference sequence). This CDR3 spans 14 amino acids. The V and J ends lost 3 bases and 2 bases, in that order; junction bases with no gene match: 6. CDR3 sequence: CSARIVGGQETQYF. CDR3 DNA sequence: TGCAGTGCTAGGATTGTCGGGGGGCAAGAGACCCAGTACTTC.

The chain recombines TRBV27 with TRBJ2-7; TRBD1 agrees at 10 bases. Germline V gene data show CDR1 as MNHEY and CDR2 as SMNVEV (reference sequence). The CDR3 extends over 16 amino acids. The V segment lost 4 bases and the J segment 1 base; nucleotides outside the gene matches: 7. CDR3 DNA sequence: TGTGCCAGCAGTTCCACGACAGGGGGCAAATCCTACGAGCAGTACTTC. The encoded protein is CASSSTTGGKSYEQYF.